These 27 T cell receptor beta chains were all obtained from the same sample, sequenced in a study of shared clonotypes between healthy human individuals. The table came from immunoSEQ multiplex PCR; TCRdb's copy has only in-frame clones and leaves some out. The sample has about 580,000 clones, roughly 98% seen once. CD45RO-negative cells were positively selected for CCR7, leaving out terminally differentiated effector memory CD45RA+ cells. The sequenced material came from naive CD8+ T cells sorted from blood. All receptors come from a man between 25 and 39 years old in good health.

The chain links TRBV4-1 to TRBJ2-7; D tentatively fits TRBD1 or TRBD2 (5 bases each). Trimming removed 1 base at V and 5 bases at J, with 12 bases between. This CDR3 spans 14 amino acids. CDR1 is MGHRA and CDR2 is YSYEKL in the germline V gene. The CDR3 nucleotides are TGCGCCAGCAGCCAAGTAGAGGGGCACCACGAGCAGTACTTC. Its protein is CASSQVEGHHEQYF.

The CDR3 region is CAWSEDGNTEAFF. DNA of the CDR3: TGTGCCTGGAGTGAGGACGGGAACACTGAAGCTTTCTTT. This chain uses TRBV30 with TRBJ1-1; D is ambiguous. The germline CDR1 and CDR2 sequences are GTSNPN and SVGIG (reference sequence). The V gene lost 1 base and the J gene lost 1 base, with 7 bases spanning the gap. The CDR3 loop spans 13 amino acids.

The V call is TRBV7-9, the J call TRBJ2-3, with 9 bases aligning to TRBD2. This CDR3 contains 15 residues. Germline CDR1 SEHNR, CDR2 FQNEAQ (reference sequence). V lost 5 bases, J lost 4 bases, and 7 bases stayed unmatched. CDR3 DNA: TGTGCCAGCAGCCGTAGCGGGAGCGGAGCAGATACGCAGTATTTT. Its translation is CASSRSGSGADTQYF.

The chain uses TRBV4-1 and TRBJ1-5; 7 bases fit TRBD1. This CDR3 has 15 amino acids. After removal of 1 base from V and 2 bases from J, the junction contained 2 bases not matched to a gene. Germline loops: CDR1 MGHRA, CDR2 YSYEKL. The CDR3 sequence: CASSQAGQGNQPQHF. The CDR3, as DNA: TGCGCCAGCAGCCAAGCTGGACAGGGCAATCAGCCCCAGCATTTT.

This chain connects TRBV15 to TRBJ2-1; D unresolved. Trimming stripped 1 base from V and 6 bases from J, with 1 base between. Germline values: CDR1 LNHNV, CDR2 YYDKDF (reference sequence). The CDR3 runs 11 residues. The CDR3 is CATSRANEQFF. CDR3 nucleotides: TGTGCCACCAGCAGAGCCAATGAGCAGTTCTTC.

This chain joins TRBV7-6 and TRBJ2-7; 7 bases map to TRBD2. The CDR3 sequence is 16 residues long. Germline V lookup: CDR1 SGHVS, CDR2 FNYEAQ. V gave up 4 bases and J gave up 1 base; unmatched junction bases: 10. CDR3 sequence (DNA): TGTGCCAGCAGCTCTTGGGACGGGAGGATTTCCTACGAGCAGTACTTC. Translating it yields CASSSWDGRISYEQYF.

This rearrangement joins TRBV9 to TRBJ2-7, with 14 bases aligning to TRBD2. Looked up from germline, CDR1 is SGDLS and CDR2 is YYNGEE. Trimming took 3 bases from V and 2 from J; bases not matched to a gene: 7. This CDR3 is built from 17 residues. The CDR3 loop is CASSASTSGRAAYEQYF. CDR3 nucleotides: TGTGCCAGCAGCGCTTCGACTAGCGGGAGGGCCGCCTACGAGCAGTACTTC.

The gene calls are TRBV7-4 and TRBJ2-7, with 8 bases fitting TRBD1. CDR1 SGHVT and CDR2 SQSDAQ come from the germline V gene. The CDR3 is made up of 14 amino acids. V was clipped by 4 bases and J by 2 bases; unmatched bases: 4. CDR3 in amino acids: CASSSDRVAYEQYF. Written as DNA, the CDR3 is TGTGCCAGCAGCTCGGACAGGGTCGCCTACGAGCAGTACTTC.

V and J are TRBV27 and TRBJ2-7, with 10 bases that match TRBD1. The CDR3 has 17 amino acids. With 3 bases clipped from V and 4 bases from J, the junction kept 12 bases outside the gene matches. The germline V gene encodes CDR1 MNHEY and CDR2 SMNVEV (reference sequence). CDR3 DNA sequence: TGTGCCAGCAGTTTTGGGACAGGGGAAATATCCCTATACGAGCAGTACTTC. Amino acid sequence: CASSFGTGEISLYEQYF.

CDR3 bases: TGTGCCAGCAGCTTTTCAGGGGGAACTGAAGCTTTCTTT. As protein: CASSFSGGTEAFF. The J gene is TRBJ1-1, the V gene TRBV11-3, with 7 nucleotides matching TRBD1. The CDR3 is 13 amino acids. Trimming removed 3 bases from V and 5 bases from J; junction bases left unmatched: 3. Per germline, CDR1 SGHNT and CDR2 YENEEA.

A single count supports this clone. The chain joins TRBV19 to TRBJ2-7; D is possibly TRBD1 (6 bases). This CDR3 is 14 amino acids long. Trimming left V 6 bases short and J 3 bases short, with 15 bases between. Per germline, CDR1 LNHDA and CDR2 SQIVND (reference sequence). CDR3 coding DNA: TGTGCCAGTAGCGGCAGGGGCCCCTTCTACGAGCAGTACTTC. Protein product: CASSGRGPFYEQYF.

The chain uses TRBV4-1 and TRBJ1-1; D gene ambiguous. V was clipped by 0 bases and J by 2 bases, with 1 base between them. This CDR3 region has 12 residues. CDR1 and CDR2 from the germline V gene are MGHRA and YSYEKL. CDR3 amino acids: CASSQENTEAFF. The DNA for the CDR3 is TGCGCCAGCAGCCAAGAAAACACTGAAGCTTTCTTT.

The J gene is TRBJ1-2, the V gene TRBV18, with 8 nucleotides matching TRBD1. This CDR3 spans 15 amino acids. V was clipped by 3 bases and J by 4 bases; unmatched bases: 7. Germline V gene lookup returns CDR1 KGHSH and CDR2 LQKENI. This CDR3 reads CASSPGTGGGYGYTF. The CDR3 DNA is TGTGCCAGCTCACCCGGGACAGGCGGTGGCTATGGCTACACCTTC.

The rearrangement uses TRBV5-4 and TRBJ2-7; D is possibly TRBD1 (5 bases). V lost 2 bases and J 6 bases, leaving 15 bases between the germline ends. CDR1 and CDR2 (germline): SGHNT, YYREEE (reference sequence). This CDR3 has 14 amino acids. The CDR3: CASSFLGQGTEQYF. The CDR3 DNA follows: TGTGCCAGCAGCTTCCTGGGGCAGGGTACCGAGCAGTACTTC.

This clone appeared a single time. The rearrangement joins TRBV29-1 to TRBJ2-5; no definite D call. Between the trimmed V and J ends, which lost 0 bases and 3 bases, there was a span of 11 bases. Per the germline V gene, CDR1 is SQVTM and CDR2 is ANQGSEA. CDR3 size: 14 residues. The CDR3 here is CSVEDLGSEETQYF. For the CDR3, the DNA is TGCAGCGTTGAAGATCTGGGCAGCGAAGAGACCCAGTACTTC.

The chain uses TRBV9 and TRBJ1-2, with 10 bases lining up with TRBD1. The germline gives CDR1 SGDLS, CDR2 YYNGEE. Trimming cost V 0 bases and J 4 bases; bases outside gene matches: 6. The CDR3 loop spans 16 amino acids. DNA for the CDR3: TGTGCCAGCAGCGTAGAAGACAGGGGGCTTATCTATGGCTACACCTTC. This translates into CASSVEDRGLIYGYTF. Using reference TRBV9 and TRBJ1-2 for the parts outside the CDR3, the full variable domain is DSGVTQTPKHLITATGQRVTLRCSPRSGDLSVYWYQQSLDQGLQFLIQYYNGEERAKGNILERFSAQQFPDLHSELNLSSLELGDSALYFCASSVEDRGLIYGYTFGSGTRLTVV.

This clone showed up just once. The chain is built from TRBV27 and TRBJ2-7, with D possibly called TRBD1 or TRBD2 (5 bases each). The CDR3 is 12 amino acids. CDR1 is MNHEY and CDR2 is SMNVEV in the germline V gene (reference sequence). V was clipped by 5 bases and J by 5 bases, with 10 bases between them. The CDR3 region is CASSDRGNEQYF. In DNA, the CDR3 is TGTGCCAGCAGTGATCGGGGCAACGAGCAGTACTTC.

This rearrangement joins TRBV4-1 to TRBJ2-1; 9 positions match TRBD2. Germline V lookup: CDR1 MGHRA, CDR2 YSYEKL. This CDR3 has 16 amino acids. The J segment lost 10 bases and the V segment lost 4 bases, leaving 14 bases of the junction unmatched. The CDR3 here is CASSPLGIAGAGEQFF. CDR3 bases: TGCGCCAGCAGCCCCTTAGGGATAGCGGGAGCGGGGGAGCAGTTCTTC.

CDR3: CASSLRDQNTEAFF. DNA for the CDR3: TGTGCCAGCAGTCTGAGGGACCAGAACACTGAAGCTTTCTTT. This sequence joins TRBV5-4 and TRBJ1-1, with a possible D match to TRBD1 (5 bases). The length of the CDR3 is 14 residues. Germline CDR1 reads SGHNT; CDR2 reads YYREEE (reference sequence). Trimming stripped 5 bases from V and 1 base from J, with 12 bases between.

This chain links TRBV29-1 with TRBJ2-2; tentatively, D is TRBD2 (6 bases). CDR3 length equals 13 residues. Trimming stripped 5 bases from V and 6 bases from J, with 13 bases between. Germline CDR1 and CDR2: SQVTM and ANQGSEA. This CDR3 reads CSVLEGTAGELFF. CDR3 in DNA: TGCAGCGTTTTGGAGGGGACGGCCGGGGAGCTGTTTTTT.

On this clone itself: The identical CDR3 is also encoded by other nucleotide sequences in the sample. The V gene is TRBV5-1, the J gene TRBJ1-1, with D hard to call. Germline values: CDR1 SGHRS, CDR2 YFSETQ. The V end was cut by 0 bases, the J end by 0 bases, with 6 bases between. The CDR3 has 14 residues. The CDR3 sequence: CASSLGHLNTEAFF. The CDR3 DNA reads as TGCGCCAGCAGCTTGGGACACCTGAACACTGAAGCTTTCTTT.

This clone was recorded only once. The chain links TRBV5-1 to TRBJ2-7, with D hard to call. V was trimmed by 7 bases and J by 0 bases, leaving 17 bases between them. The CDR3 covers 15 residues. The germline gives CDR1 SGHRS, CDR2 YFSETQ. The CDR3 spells CASRSQNRSSYEQYF. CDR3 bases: TGCGCCAGCCGGTCTCAGAACAGAAGCTCCTACGAGCAGTACTTC. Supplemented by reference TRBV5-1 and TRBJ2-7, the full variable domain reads KAGVTQTPRYLIKTRGQQVTLSCSPISGHRSVSWYQQTPGQGLQFLFEYFSETQRNKGNFPGRFSGRQFSNSRSEMNVSTLELGDSALYLCASRSQNRSSYEQYFGPGTRLTVT.

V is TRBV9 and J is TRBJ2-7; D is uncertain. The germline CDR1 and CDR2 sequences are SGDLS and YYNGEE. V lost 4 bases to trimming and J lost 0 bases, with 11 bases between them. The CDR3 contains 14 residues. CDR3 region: CASSFQDHSYEQYF. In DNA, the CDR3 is TGTGCCAGCAGCTTCCAGGATCACTCCTACGAGCAGTACTTC.

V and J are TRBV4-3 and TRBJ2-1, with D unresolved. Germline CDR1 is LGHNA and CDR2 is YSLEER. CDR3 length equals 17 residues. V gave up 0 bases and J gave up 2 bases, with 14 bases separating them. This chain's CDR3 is CASSQDFQDPPYNEQFF. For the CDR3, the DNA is TGCGCCAGCAGCCAAGATTTCCAGGATCCCCCCTACAATGAGCAGTTCTTC.

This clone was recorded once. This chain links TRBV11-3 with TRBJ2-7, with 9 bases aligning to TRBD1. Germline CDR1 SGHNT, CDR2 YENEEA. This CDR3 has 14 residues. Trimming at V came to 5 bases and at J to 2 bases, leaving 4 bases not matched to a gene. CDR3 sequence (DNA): TGTGCCAGCAGCACCGGGACAGGGACCTACGAGCAGTACTTC. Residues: CASSTGTGTYEQYF.

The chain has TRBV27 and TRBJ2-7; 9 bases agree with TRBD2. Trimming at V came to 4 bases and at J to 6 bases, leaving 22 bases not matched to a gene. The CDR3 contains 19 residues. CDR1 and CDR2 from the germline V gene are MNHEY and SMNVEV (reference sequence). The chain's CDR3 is CASSSSRPRPGLAPFEQYF. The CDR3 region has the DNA TGTGCCAGCAGTTCATCCCGCCCCCGACCGGGACTAGCCCCCTTCGAGCAGTACTTC.

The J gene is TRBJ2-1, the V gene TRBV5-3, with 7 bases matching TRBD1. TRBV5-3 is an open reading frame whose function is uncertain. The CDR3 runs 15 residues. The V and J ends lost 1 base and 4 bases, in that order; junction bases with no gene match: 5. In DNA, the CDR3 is TGTGCCAGAAGCTTGTTGGCAGGGGGATACAATGAGCAGTTCTTC. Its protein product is CARSLLAGGYNEQFF.